Here is one T cell receptor beta chain with its context. Antigen specificity is unknown. These data are taken from a study of OX40 agonist ivuxolimab in advanced cancers. Study overall: Dose-escalation cases comprised hepatocellular carcinoma, melanoma, renal cell or head and neck cancer. Having had anti-PD-1, anti-PD-L1 or anti-CTLA-4 therapy before was allowed, and more than 35% had some. Study conclusions and caveats: Expansion of clones was among the lowest in partial responders at 0.1-3.0 mg/kg.

CDR3 length equals 15 residues. Germline V lookup: CDR1 SGHVS, CDR2 FQNEAQ. V dropped 1 base and J dropped 7; count of bases not matched to a gene: 7. Using immunoSEQ multiplex PCR, the repertoire was profiled, and TCRdb retains in-frame clones only, with some absent. This sample has about 83,000 clones, with roughly 88% found just once. Sequenced here: CD4+ or CD8+ T cells sorted from blood, sampled in a trial of the OX40 agonist ivuxolimab. The receptor was isolated from an adult with an advanced solid tumor such as melanoma, head and neck, liver or kidney cancer. The V call is TRBV7-8, the J call TRBJ2-3, with 8 bases aligning to TRBD1. The chain's CDR3 is CASSLEAGGANTQYF. The CDR3 region has the DNA TGTGCCAGCAGCTTAGAGGCAGGGGGCGCGAATACGCAGTATTTT.